A single sample gave rise to the 8 T cell receptor beta chains below, sequenced in a study of identical twins. TCRdb passed the 5' RACE reads through MiXCR, listing each CDR3 protein once. The data contain 700,000 or so distinct CDR3 sequences, around 8.3% of them singletons. This same sample was also taken into another study, of yellow fever vaccine responses in identical twins.

The specimen was PBMCs. These receptors were obtained from a woman aged 18-29 years in good health.

This clonotype was seen a handful of times. The chain recombines TRBV6-2 or TRBV6-3 with TRBJ2-3; the match to TRBD2 covers 8 bases. The J segment lost 4 bases and the V segment lost 0 bases, leaving 27 bases of the junction unmatched. The germline CDR1 and CDR2 sequences are MNHEY and SVGEGT. CDR3 length: 23 amino acids. The CDR3 reads CASSYSILSPGYGLASSADTQYF. CDR3 nucleotides: TGTGCCAGCAGTTACTCGATACTTTCCCCGGGTTACGGACTAGCCAGCTCCGCAGATACGCAGTATTTT.

This clonotype was observed at least ten times. CDR3 in DNA: TGTGCCAGCAGCACACTATCACAAGAGACCCAGTACTTC. This sequence encodes CASSTLSQETQYF. The chain employs TRBV13 and TRBJ2-5; no clear D. V lost 5 bases to trimming and J lost 2 bases, with 9 bases between them. Germline loops: CDR1 PRHDT, CDR2 FYEKMQ (reference sequence). The CDR3 is 13 residues long.

The chain couples TRBV7-2 to TRBJ2-1; 10 positions agree with TRBD2. Germline lookup yields CDR1 SGHTA and CDR2 FQGNSA. The CDR3 runs 14 residues. The V and J ends lost 2 bases and 9 bases, in that order; junction bases with no gene match: 4. DNA for the CDR3: TGTGCCAGCAGCTTACTAGCGGGAGTCACTGAGCAGTTCTTC. Translated, it gives CASSLLAGVTEQFF.

The chain joins TRBV10-3 to TRBJ2-3; unclear D gene. Trimming took 6 bases from V and 4 from J, leaving 11 bases between them. The CDR3 runs to 13 residues. Germline loops: CDR1 ENHRY, CDR2 SYGVKD. The CDR3, as DNA: TGTGCCATCAGGACCGAGACCCCAGATACGCAGTATTTT. This codes for CAIRTETPDTQYF.

V gene TRBV11-2 combines with J gene TRBJ2-7; 11 positions match TRBD2. The CDR3 extends over 18 amino acids. V lost 0 bases and J lost 0; bases outside the gene matches: 7. The germline gives CDR1 SGHAT, CDR2 FQNNGV. CDR3 in amino acids: CASSLEASTSGSSYEQYF. As DNA, the CDR3 is TGTGCCAGCAGCTTAGAGGCCTCTACTAGCGGGAGCTCCTACGAGCAGTACTTC.

The chain has TRBV5-1 and TRBJ1-1; no clear D. This CDR3 is 14 amino acids long. Trimming took 4 bases from V and 2 from J, leaving 12 bases between them. CDR1 and CDR2 (germline): SGHRS, YFSETQ. For the CDR3, the DNA is TGCGCCAGCAGCGAGTGGCAGATAAACACTGAAGCTTTCTTT. Translated: CASSEWQINTEAFF.

This clonotype was picked up a small number of times. The chain has TRBV7-9 and TRBJ2-7, with 10 bases matching TRBD2. This CDR3 is 17 amino acids long. After removal of 2 bases from V and 5 bases from J, the junction contained 12 bases not matched to a gene. Germline CDR1 and CDR2: SEHNR and FQNEAQ (reference sequence). CDR3 DNA: TGTGCCAGCAGCTTACCTTCCGGGACTAGCGAACCTCACGAGCAGTACTTC. It codes for CASSLPSGTSEPHEQYF.

This clonotype was counted at least ten times. The chain employs TRBV3-1 and TRBJ1-6; 9 bases agree with TRBD1. In germline, CDR1 is LGHDT, CDR2 YNNKEL (reference sequence). This CDR3 is 15 amino acids long. J was trimmed by 6 bases and V by 2 bases; bases with no gene match: 2. CDR3 in DNA: TGTGCCAGCAGCCAAAGGGACAGGGCTAATTCACCCCTCCACTTT. Translated, it gives CASSQRDRANSPLHF.